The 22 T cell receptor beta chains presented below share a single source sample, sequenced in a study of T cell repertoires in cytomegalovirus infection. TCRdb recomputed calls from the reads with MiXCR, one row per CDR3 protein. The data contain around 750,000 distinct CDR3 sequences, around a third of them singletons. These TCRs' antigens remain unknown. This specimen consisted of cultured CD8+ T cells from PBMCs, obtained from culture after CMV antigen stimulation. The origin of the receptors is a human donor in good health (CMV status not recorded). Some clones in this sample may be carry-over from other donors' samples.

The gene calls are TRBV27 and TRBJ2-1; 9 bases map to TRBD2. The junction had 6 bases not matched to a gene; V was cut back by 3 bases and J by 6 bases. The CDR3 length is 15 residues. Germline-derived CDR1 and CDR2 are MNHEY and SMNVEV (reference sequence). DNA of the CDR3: TGTGCCAGCAGTTTCGGCGGGGGGGCACTCAATGAGCAGTTCTTC. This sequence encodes CASSFGGGALNEQFF.

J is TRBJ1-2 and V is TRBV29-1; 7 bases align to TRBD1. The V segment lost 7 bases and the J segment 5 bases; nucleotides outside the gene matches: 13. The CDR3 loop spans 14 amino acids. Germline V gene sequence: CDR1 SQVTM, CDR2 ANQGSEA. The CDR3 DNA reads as TGCAGCGCCGAAACGCCCACAGGGGAATATGGCTACACCTTC. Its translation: CSAETPTGEYGYTF.

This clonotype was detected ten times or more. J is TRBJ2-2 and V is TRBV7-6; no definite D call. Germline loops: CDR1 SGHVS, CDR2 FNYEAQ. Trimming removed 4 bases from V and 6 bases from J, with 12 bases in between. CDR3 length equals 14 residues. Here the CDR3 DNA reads TGTGCCAGCAGCTCTTCGGCAGAGCCCGGGGAGCTGTTTTTT. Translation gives CASSSSAEPGELFF.

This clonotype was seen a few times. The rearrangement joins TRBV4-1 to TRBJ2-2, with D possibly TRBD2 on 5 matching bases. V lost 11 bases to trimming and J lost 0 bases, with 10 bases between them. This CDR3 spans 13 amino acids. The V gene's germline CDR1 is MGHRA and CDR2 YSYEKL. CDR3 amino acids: CASGFANTGELFF. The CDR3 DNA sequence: TGCGCCTCGGGGTTCGCGAACACCGGGGAGCTGTTTTTT.

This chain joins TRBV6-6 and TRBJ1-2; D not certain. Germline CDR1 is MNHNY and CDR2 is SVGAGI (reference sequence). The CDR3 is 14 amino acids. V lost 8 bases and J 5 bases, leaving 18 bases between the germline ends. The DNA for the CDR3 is TGTGCCAGCCCCCCGGGAGACCCTTCTTATGGCTACACCTTC. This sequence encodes CASPPGDPSYGYTF.

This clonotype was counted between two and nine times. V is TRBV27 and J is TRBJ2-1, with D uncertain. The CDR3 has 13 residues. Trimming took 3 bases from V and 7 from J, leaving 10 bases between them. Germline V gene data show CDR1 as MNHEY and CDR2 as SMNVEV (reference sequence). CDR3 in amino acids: CASSFNEGNEQFF. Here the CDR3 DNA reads TGTGCCAGCAGTTTCAACGAAGGGAATGAGCAGTTCTTC.

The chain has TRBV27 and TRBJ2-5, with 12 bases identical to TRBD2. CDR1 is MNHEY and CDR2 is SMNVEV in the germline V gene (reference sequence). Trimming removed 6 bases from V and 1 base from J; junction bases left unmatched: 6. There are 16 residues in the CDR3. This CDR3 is CASSTPGLAGQETQYF. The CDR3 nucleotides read TGTGCCAGCAGCACACCGGGACTAGCGGGCCAAGAGACCCAGTACTTC.

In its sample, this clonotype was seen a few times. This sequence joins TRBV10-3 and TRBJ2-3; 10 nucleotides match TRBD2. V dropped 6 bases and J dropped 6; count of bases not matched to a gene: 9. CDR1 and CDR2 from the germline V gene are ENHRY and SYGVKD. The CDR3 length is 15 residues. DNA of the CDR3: TGTGCCATCAGATTCAGCGGGGGGGCGAGTGATACGCAGTATTTT. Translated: CAIRFSGGASDTQYF.

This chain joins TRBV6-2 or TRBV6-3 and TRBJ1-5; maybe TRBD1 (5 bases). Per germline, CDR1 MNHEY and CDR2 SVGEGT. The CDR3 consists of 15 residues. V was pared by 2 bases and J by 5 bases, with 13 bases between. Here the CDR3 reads CASSYLFRDYQPQHF. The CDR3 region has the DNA TGTGCCAGCAGTTACCTCTTCAGGGACTATCAGCCCCAGCATTTT.

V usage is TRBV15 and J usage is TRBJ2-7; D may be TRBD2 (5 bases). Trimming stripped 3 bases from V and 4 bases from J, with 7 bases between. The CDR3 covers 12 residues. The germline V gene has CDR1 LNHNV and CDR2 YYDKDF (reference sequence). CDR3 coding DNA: TGTGCCACCAGCAGGGGCGGGTACGAGCAGTACGTC. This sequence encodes CATSRGGYEQYV.

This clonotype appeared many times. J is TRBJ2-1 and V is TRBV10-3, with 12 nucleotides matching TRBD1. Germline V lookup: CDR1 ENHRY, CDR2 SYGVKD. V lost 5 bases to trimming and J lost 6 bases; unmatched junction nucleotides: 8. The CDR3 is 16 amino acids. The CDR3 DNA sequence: TGTGCCATCAGTCCCCCGGGACAGGGGGCTTTCAATGAGCAGTTCTTC. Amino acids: CAISPPGQGAFNEQFF.

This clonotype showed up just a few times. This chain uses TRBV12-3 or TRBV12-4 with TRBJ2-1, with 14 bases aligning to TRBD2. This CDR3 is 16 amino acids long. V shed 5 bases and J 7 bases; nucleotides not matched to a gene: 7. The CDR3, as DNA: TGTGCCAGCAGTCCAGGGACTAGCGGGGGCACTAATGAGCAGTTCTTC. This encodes CASSPGTSGGTNEQFF.

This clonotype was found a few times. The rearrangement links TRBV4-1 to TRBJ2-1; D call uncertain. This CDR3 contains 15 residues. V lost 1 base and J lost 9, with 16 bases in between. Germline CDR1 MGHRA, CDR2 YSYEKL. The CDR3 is CASSQGVATYFEQFF. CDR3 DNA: TGCGCCAGCAGCCAAGGGGTGGCTACTTACTTTGAGCAGTTCTTC.

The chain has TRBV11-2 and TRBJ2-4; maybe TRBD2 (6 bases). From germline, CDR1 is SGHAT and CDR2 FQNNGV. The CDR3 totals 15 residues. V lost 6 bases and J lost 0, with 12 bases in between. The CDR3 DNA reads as TGTGCCAGCAGAGGAGGGTCCCTAGCCAAAAACATTCAGTACTTC. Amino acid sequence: CASRGGSLAKNIQYF.

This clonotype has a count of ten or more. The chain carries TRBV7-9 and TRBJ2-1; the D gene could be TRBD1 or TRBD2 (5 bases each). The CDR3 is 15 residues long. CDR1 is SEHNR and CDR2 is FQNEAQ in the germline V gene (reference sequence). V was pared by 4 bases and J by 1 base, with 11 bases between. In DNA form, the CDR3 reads TGTGCCAGCAGCTCAACGGGACGGTCCTACAATGAGCAGTTCTTC. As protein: CASSSTGRSYNEQFF.

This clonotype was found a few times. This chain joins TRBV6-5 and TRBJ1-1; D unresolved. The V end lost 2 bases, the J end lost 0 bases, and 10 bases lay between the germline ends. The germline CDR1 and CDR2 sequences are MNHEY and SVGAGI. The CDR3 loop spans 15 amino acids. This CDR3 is CASSYRANMNTEAFF. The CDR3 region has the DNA TGTGCCAGCAGTTACCGGGCGAACATGAACACTGAAGCTTTCTTT.

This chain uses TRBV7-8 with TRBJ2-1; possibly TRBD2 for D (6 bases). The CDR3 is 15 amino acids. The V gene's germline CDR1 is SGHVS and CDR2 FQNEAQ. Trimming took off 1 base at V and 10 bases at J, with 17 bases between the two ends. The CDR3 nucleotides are TGTGCCAGCAGCTTAGGGCGGGACTTCGCGCTGGAGCAGTTCTTC. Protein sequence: CASSLGRDFALEQFF.

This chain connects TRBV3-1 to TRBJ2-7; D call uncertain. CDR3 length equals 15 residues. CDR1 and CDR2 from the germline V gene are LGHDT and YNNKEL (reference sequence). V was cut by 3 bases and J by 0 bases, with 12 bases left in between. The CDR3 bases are TGTGCCAGCAGCCATAAAGGGATAGGCTCCTACGAGCAGTACTTC. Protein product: CASSHKGIGSYEQYF.

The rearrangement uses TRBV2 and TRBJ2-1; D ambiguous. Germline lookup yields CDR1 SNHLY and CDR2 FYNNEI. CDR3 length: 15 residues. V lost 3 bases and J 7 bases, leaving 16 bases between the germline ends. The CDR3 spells CASSEGLSALNEQFF. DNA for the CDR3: TGTGCCAGCAGTGAGGGCCTTTCAGCGCTGAATGAGCAGTTCTTC.

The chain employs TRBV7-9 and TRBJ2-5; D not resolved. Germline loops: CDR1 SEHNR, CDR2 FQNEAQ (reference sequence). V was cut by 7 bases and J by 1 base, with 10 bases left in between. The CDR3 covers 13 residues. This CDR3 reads CASTIQIQETQYF. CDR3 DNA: TGTGCCAGCACCATACAGATCCAAGAGACCCAGTACTTC.

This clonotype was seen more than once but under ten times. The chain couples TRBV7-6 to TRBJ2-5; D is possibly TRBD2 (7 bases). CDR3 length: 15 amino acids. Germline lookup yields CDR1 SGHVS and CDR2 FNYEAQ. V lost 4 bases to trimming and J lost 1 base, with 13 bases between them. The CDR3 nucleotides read TGTGCCAGCAGCTACAGGGAGGGTCGCCAAGAGACCCAGTACTTC. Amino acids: CASSYREGRQETQYF.

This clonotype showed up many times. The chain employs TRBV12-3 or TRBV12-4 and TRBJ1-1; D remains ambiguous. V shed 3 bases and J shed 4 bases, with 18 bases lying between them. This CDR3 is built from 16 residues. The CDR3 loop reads CASSFWVGSPATEAFF. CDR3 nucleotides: TGTGCCAGCAGTTTCTGGGTTGGCAGCCCAGCCACTGAAGCTTTCTTT.